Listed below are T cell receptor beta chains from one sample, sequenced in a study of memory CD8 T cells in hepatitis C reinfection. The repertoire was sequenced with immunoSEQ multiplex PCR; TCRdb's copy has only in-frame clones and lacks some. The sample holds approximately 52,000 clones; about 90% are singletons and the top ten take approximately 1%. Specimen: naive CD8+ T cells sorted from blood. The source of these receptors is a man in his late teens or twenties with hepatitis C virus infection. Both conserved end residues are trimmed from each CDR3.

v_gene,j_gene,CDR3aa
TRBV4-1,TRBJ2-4,ASSQVGTGPKNIQY
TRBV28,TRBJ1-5,ASSLESSNQPQH
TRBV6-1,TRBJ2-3,ASSGTGFRTDTQY
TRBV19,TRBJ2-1,ASSTGGEYNEQF
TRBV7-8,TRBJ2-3,ASSLVSTTGITRDTQY
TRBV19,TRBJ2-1,ASSPGNEQF
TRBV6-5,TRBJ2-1,ASTWSPGNEQF
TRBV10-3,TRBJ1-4,AISARRLVYDEKLF
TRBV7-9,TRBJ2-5,ASSPSQMRRKQETQY
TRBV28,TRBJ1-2,ASSPGQGFRYGYT
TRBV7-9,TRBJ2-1,ASSLSTGFLRNEQF
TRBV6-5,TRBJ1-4,ASSFGGEEKLF
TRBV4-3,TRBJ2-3,ASSQGSGGAHTQY
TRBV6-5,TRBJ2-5,ARRTSCETQY
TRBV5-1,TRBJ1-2,ASTLGEGGYT
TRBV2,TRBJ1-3,ASSVSGSGNTIY
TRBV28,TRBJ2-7,ASSLSDSYEQY
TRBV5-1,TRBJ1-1,ASNPWGGENTEAF
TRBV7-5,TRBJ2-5,ARSFPLSGQETQY
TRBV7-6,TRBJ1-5,ASSLGGGRGSNQPQH
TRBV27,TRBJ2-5,ASSYSGNPQETQY
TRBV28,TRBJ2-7,ASSLSGYTYEQY
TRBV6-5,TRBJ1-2,ASSYQGDGYT
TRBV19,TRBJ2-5,ASSAIPGEQY
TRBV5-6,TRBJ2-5,ASRGSRGHQETQY
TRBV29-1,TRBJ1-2,SVQGVYGYT
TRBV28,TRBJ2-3,ASREVPSTDTQY
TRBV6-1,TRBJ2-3,ASSAILLKGGGVGDTQY
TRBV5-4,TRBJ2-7,ASSPTGISTYEQY
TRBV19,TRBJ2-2,ASSSDRGVTGELF
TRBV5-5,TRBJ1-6,ASSLEGGVGSPLH
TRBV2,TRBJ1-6,ASSDLDRGGSPLH
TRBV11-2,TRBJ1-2,ASSLDGGTGYT
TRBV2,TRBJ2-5,ASSDENQETQY
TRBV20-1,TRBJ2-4,SANQGNIQY
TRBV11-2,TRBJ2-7,ASSSAGGPYEQY
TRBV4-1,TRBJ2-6,ASSPAGVASGANVLT
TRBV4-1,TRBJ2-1,ASSQGLHGNEQF
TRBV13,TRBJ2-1,ASGPSGRASYNEQF
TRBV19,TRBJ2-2,ASSIYGGIPTGELF